Listed here is a single T cell receptor beta chain. The source of the sample is a study of chemoradiotherapy in HPV16-positive cancers. Assay: immunoSEQ multiplex PCR; the TCRdb copy retains only in-frame clones and omits some. The sample records 30,000 or so clones, about 91% being singletons. The source was blood, collected from a patient who underwent chemoradiotherapy. This TCR was sampled from a human donor with HPV-associated anogenital cancer.

The CDR3 nucleotides read TGCGCCAGCAGCTTGGAGGGTTTGGGGACTAGCCGATACAATGAGCAGTTCTTC. It codes for CASSLEGLGTSRYNEQFF. The genes are TRBV5-1 and TRBJ2-1; 9 nucleotides align to TRBD2. The CDR3 covers 18 residues. V lost 0 bases to trimming and J lost 4 bases; unmatched junction nucleotides: 11. Germline V lookup: CDR1 SGHRS, CDR2 YFSETQ.